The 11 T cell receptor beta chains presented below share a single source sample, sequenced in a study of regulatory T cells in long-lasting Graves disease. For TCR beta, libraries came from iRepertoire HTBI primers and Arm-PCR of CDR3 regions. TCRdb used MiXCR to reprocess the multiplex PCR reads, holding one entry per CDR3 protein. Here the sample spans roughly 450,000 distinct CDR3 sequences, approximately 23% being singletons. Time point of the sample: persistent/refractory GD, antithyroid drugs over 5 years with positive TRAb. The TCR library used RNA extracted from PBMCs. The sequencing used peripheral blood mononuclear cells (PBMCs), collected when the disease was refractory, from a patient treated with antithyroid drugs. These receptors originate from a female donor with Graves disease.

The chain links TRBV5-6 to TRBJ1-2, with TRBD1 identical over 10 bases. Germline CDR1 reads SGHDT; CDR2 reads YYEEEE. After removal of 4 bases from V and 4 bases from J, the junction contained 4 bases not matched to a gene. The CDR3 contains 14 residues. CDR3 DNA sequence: TGTGCCAGCAGCCCGACAGGGGGCTTCTATGGCTACACCTTC. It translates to CASSPTGGFYGYTF.

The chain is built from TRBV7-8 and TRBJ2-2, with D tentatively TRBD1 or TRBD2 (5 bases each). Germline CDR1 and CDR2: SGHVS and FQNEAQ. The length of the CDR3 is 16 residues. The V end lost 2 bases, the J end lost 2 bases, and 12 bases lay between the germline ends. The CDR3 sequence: CASSLPGRANTGELFF. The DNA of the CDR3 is TGTGCCAGCAGCTTACCGGGACGGGCAAACACCGGGGAGCTGTTTTTT. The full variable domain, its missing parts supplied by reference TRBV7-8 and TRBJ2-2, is GAGVSQSPRYKVAKRGQDVALRCDPISGHVSLFWYQQALGQGPEFLTYFQNEAQLDKSGLPSDRFFAERPEGSVSTLKIQRTQQEDSAVYLCASSLPGRANTGELFFGEGSRLTVL.

The DNA for the CDR3 is TGTGCCAGCAGTTACTCAGGGGACTCTAACTATGGCTACACCTTC. It codes for CASSYSGDSNYGYTF. This chain uses TRBV6-5 with TRBJ1-2; possible D gene TRBD1, 5 bases. The ends were cut back, 0 bases at V and 0 bases at J, with 8 bases in the middle. In germline, CDR1 is MNHEY, CDR2 SVGAGI. The CDR3 consists of 15 residues.

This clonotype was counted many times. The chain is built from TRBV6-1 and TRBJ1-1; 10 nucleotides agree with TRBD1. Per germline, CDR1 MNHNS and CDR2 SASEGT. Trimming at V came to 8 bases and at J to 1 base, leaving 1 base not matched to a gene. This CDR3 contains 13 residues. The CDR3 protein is CASRTGGNTEAFF. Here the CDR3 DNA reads TGTGCCAGCCGGACAGGGGGGAACACTGAAGCTTTCTTT.

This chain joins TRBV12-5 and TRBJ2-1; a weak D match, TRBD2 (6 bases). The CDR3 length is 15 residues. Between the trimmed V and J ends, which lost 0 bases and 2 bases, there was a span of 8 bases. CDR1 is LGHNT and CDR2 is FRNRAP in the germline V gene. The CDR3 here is CASGLVRGTYNEQFF. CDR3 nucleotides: TGTGCTAGTGGTTTGGTTCGGGGGACCTACAATGAGCAGTTCTTC.

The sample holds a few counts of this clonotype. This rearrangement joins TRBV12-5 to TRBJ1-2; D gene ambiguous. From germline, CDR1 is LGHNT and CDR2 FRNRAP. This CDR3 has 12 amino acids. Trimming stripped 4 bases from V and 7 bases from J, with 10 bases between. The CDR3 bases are TGTGCTAGTGGTTCGACCCCCCCTGGCTACACCTTC. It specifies CASGSTPPGYTF.

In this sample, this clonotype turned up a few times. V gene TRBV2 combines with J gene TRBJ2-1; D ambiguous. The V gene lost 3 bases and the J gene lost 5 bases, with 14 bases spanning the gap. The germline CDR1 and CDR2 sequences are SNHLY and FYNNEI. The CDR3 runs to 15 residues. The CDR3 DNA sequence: TGTGCCAGCAGTGACGCGGTACATATCCACAATGAGCAGTTCTTC. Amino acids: CASSDAVHIHNEQFF.

CDR3 amino acids: CASSGTGVEQYF. CDR3 in DNA: TGTGCCAGCAGCGGGACGGGAGTAGAGCAGTACTTC. The genes are TRBV7-9 and TRBJ2-7, with D perhaps matching TRBD2 (6 bases). Germline loops: CDR1 SEHNR, CDR2 FQNEAQ (reference sequence). Trimming removed 5 bases from V and 7 bases from J, with 12 bases in between. The CDR3 consists of 12 residues. Together with reference TRBV7-9 and TRBJ2-7, the CDR3 gives the full variable domain: DTGVSQNPRHKITKRGQNVTFRCDPISEHNRLYWYRQTLGQGPEFLTYFQNEAQLEKSRLLSDRFSAERPKGSFSTLEIQRTEQGDSAMYLCASSGTGVEQYFGPGTRLTVT.

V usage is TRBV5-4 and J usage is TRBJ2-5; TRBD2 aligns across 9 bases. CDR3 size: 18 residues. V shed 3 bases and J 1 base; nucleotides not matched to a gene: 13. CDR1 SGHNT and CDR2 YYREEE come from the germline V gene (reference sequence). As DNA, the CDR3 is TGTGCCAGCAGCTCACCCGGGACTAGCCCAAGTGGCCAAGAGACCCAGTACTTC. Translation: CASSSPGTSPSGQETQYF. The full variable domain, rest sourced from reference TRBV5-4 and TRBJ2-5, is ETGVTQSPTHLIKTRGQQVTLRCSSQSGHNTVSWYQQALGQGPQFIFQYYREEENGRGNFPPRFSGLQFPNYSSELNVNALELDDSALYLCASSSPGTSPSGQETQYFGPGTRLLVL.

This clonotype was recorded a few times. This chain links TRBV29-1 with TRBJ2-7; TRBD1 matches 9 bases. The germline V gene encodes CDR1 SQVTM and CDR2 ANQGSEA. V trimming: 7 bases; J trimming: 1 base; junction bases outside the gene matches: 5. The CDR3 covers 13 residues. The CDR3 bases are TGCAGCGCCGGGACAGGGAGATCCTACGAGCAGTACTTC. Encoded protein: CSAGTGRSYEQYF.

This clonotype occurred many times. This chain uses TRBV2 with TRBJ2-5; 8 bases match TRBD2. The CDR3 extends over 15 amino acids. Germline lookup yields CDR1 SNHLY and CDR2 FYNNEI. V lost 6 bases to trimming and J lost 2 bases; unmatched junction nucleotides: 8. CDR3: CASSARLAPQETQYF. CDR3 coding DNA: TGTGCCAGCAGCGCCCGACTAGCGCCTCAAGAGACCCAGTACTTC.